These 23 T cell receptor beta chains were sequenced from one sample in a study of low-dose radiotherapy and immunotherapy resistance in tumors. Primers targeting TRAV and TRBV primed first-strand cDNA, covering alpha and beta chains. Amplification of TCRs used a constant-region primer and V-primer adapter for about 18 PCR cycles. A single record per CDR3 protein comes from TCRdb applying MiXCR to the reads. The data contain 5,900 or so distinct CDR3 sequences, approximately 80% of them singletons. These receptors all stem from a human donor with advanced metastatic prostate, ovarian, gallbladder or colorectal cancer (not recorded which). This table probably holds off-target reads from a library built for another chain.

This chain uses TRBV6-2 or TRBV6-3 with TRBJ2-3; D call uncertain. The V gene's germline CDR1 is MNHEY and CDR2 SVGEGT. V was shortened by 6 bases and J by 8 bases, with 18 bases between the two germline ends. The CDR3 is 14 residues long. The CDR3 here is CASSERPSDGTQYF. For the CDR3, the DNA is TGTGCCAGCAGCGAGCGTCCCTCGGACGGTACGCAGTATTTT.

The chain recombines TRBV5-1 with TRBJ1-1; 7 bases line up with TRBD1. With 4 bases clipped from V and 1 base from J, the junction kept 4 bases outside the gene matches. CDR3 length equals 14 residues. Looked up from germline, CDR1 is SGHRS and CDR2 is YFSETQ. CDR3 bases: TGCGCCAGCAGCGGGACAGTCCCGAACACTGAAGCTTTCTTT. It yields the protein CASSGTVPNTEAFF.

V usage is TRBV4-3 and J usage is TRBJ1-3; D may be TRBD1 (5 bases). V dropped 0 bases and J dropped 7 bases, with 13 bases sitting between them. The CDR3 totals 15 residues. CDR1 and CDR2 (germline): LGHNA, YSLEER. The CDR3 loop is CASSQEAQGGNTIYF. The CDR3, as DNA: TGCGCCAGCAGCCAAGAGGCGCAGGGTGGGAACACCATATATTTT.

CDR3 amino acids: CASSTYPSGNQPQHF. CDR3 nucleotide sequence: TGTGCCAGCAGCACCTACCCCTCGGGCAATCAGCCCCAGCATTTT. The chain is built from TRBV5-6 and TRBJ1-5; no definite D call. The germline V gene encodes CDR1 SGHDT and CDR2 YYEEEE. V gave up 4 bases and J gave up 2 bases, with 13 bases separating them. The CDR3 totals 15 residues.

The chain employs TRBV12-3 or TRBV12-4 and TRBJ1-5, with D tentatively TRBD1 (5 bases). Between the trimmed V and J ends, which lost 8 bases and 7 bases, there was a span of 15 bases. CDR3 length: 13 amino acids. In DNA form, the CDR3 reads TGTGCCAGCGGCACAGGTACCCGGCAGCCCCAGCATTTT. Amino acids: CASGTGTRQPQHF.

The chain is built from TRBV20-1 and TRBJ2-1; the match to TRBD1 covers 11 bases. CDR1 is DFQATT, CDR2 SNEGSKA, per germline (reference sequence). Trimming removed 4 bases from V and 6 bases from J; junction bases left unmatched: 2. The CDR3 is made up of 13 amino acids. This CDR3 is CSATGTGGNEQFF. The CDR3 coding sequence is TGCAGTGCTACTGGGACAGGGGGCAATGAGCAGTTCTTC.

J is TRBJ2-1 and V is TRBV5-4, with TRBD2 matching over 9 bases. This CDR3 comprises 20 residues. Trimming removed 6 bases from V and 2 bases from J; junction bases left unmatched: 21. Germline CDR1 SGHNT, CDR2 YYREEE (reference sequence). Here the CDR3 reads CASKNLGGLAGRHPYNEQFF. The CDR3 DNA reads TGTGCCAGCAAAAACCTGGGGGGGCTAGCGGGACGTCACCCCTACAATGAGCAGTTCTTC.

This clonotype was seen a few times. The chain uses TRBV5-6 and TRBJ2-7; tentatively, D is TRBD1 (5 bases). This CDR3 comprises 14 residues. Trimming cost V 2 bases and J 2 bases, with 11 bases left between them. Per germline, CDR1 SGHDT and CDR2 YYEEEE. CDR3 amino acids: CASSFKDNTYEQYF. Written as DNA, the CDR3 is TGTGCCAGCAGCTTTAAGGACAACACCTACGAGCAGTACTTC.

The chain combines TRBV7-2 with TRBJ2-7, with a tentative D call TRBD2 (5 bases). The CDR3 loop spans 14 amino acids. Germline CDR1 is SGHTA and CDR2 is FQGNSA. The ends were cut back, 3 bases at V and 2 bases at J, with 11 bases in the middle. This CDR3 is CASSLDRGTYEQYF. The CDR3, as DNA: TGTGCCAGCAGCTTGGATCGAGGGACCTACGAGCAGTACTTC.

This rearrangement joins TRBV3-1 to TRBJ2-7, with 9 bases matching TRBD1. Germline-derived CDR1 and CDR2 are LGHDT and YNNKEL (reference sequence). The CDR3 covers 19 residues. Trimming cost V 8 bases and J 5 bases; bases outside gene matches: 25. This CDR3 is CASGSTSRWDRACGDEQYF. CDR3 in DNA: TGTGCCAGCGGGAGCACCAGCAGGTGGGACAGGGCTTGCGGGGACGAGCAGTACTTC.

The chain has TRBV5-6 and TRBJ2-5; TRBD1 matches at 9 bases. The CDR3 runs to 14 residues. V gave up 3 bases and J gave up 5 bases; unmatched junction bases: 5. CDR1 SGHDT and CDR2 YYEEEE come from the germline V gene. The CDR3 is CASSWGTGSETQYF. The CDR3 DNA reads TGTGCCAGCAGCTGGGGGACAGGGTCGGAGACCCAGTACTTC. Filled out from reference TRBV5-6 and TRBJ2-5, the complete variable domain reads DAGVTQSPTHLIKTRGQQVTLRCSPKSGHDTVSWYQQALGQGPQFIFQYYEEEERQRGNFPDRFSGHQFPNYSSELNVNALLLGDSALYLCASSWGTGSETQYFGPGTRLLVL.

The gene calls are TRBV29-1 and TRBJ1-1; D remains ambiguous. V was trimmed by 7 bases and J by 10 bases, leaving 7 bases between them. The germline V gene encodes CDR1 SQVTM and CDR2 ANQGSEA. The CDR3 sequence is 8 residues long. CDR3 region: CSGEGAFF. Written as DNA, the CDR3 is TGCAGCGGGGAGGGAGCTTTCTTT.

This chain joins TRBV28 and TRBJ1-2; D is unclear. This CDR3 has 11 residues. Germline V gives CDR1 MDHEN, CDR2 SYDVKM. V lost 6 bases and J 8 bases, leaving 10 bases between the germline ends. The CDR3 loop is CASRTVQGYTF. The CDR3 DNA reads as TGTGCCAGCAGAACAGTGCAAGGCTACACCTTC.

The chain is built from TRBV29-1 and TRBJ2-3, with no clear D. The germline gives CDR1 SQVTM, CDR2 ANQGSEA. V was trimmed by 7 bases and J by 6 bases, leaving 8 bases between them. The CDR3 consists of 10 residues. The CDR3 loop reads CSANTDTQYF. In DNA form, the CDR3 reads TGCAGCGCGAACACGGATACGCAGTATTTT.

The V gene is TRBV10-3, the J gene TRBJ1-2; D is unclear. The V end lost 4 bases, the J end lost 0 bases, and 3 bases lay between the germline ends. CDR3 length: 12 amino acids. CDR1 and CDR2 (germline): ENHRY, SYGVKD. CDR3 loop: CAISAANYGYTF. CDR3 DNA: TGTGCCATCAGTGCCGCTAACTATGGCTACACCTTC.

The chain carries TRBV25-1 and TRBJ2-1; 7 bases fit TRBD2. V lost 6 bases to trimming and J lost 9 bases; unmatched junction nucleotides: 20. The CDR3 has 17 residues. Germline V gene data show CDR1 as MGHDK and CDR2 as SYGVNS. DNA for the CDR3: TGTGCCAGCAGCCGGGGGGAGGGCCAACTCTCGTCACCTGAGCAGTTCTTC. It is translated as CASSRGEGQLSSPEQFF.

The chain has TRBV4-3 and TRBJ1-1; TRBD1 might be the D (6 bases). CDR3 length: 15 amino acids. V lost 1 base, J lost 3 bases, and 12 bases lay in between. Germline loops: CDR1 LGHNA, CDR2 YSLEER. This chain's CDR3 is CASSQVPGAHTEAFF. Written as DNA, the CDR3 is TGCGCCAGCAGCCAAGTTCCGGGGGCACACACTGAAGCTTTCTTT.

This rearrangement joins TRBV14 to TRBJ2-1, with TRBD1 identical over 7 bases. Germline trimming cut 1 base from V and 11 bases from J; bases unmatched to any gene: 11. The CDR3 is 15 amino acids. CDR1 and CDR2 (germline): SGHDN, FVKESK. In DNA form, the CDR3 reads TGTGCCAGCAGCCAAGGACAGGGTCTGCGCGGACAGCAGTTCTTC. Encoded protein: CASSQGQGLRGQQFF.

The chain couples TRBV4-2 to TRBJ2-1, with D possibly being TRBD2 (7 bases). V lost 2 bases, J lost 8 bases, and 16 bases lay in between. The CDR3 length is 15 residues. CDR1 is LGHNA, CDR2 YNFKEQ, per germline. The CDR3 region is CASSQNYGGLDEQFF. The CDR3 coding sequence is TGTGCCAGCAGCCAAAATTACGGGGGGCTCGATGAGCAGTTCTTC.

This clonotype was seen only once. The junction and the germline gene differ at one end; a read error may be behind it. The genes are TRBV6-4 and TRBJ2-1; 9 bases map to TRBD2. Germline values: CDR1 MRHNA, CDR2 SNTAGT. There are 19 residues in the CDR3. CDR3 region: CASNDVGLALGSSYNEQFF. CDR3 DNA sequence: TGTGCCAGCAATGACGTAGGACTAGCGTTGGGTAGCTCCTACAATGAGCAGTTCTTC.

V and J are TRBV28 and TRBJ1-1, with D unclear. Germline V CDR1 and CDR2: MDHEN, SYDVKM. The CDR3 spans 14 residues. Trimming removed 1 base at V and 0 bases at J, with 6 bases between. The CDR3 is CASSLSSLNTEAFF. The CDR3 region has the DNA TGTGCCAGCAGTTTATCTTCCCTGAACACTGAAGCTTTCTTT.

The CDR3 here is CASSFQGGNTEAFF. CDR3 coding DNA: TGTGCCAGCAGTTTTCAGGGGGGGAACACTGAAGCTTTCTTT. The J gene is TRBJ1-1, the V gene TRBV12-3 or TRBV12-4, with TRBD1 matching over 7 bases. This CDR3 comprises 14 residues. Losses at the gene ends were 3 bases for V and 1 base for J; bases not matched to a gene: 2.

This chain connects TRBV6-1 to TRBJ2-7; TRBD2 matches at 7 bases. V shed 4 bases and J 0 bases; nucleotides not matched to a gene: 6. The CDR3 consists of 15 residues. Looked up from germline, CDR1 is MNHNS and CDR2 is SASEGT. The CDR3 DNA is TGTGCCAGCAGTGTCCGGACGGGAGGCTCCTACGAGCAGTACTTC. Translation: CASSVRTGGSYEQYF.